A single sample gave rise to the 32 T cell receptor beta chains below, sequenced in a study of CD8 T cells in Susac syndrome. RNA was extracted with the RNeasy kit, and a quantity of about 0.45 to 1 ug was reverse transcribed using random hexamers. TCRdb ran MiXCR on the immunoSEQ multiplex PCR reads and lists one entry per CDR3 protein. The sample lists over 150,000 distinct CDR3 sequences; roughly 95% were seen once. The sequenced material came from CD4+ T cells from PBMCs. Receptor source: a human donor with Susac syndrome.

The rearrangement joins TRBV2 to TRBJ1-5; 11 bases are shared with TRBD1. After removal of 8 bases from V and 6 bases from J, the junction contained 12 bases not matched to a gene. Germline CDR1 SNHLY, CDR2 FYNNEI. CDR3 length: 16 amino acids. The CDR3 DNA reads as TGTGCCAGCGGGGCGATGGGGACAGGGGGTCGTCAGCCCCAGCATTTT. Its protein is CASGAMGTGGRQPQHF.

The V call is TRBV20-1, the J call TRBJ2-6; D is uncertain. V was trimmed by 0 bases and J by 0 bases, leaving 3 bases between them. This CDR3 comprises 14 residues. CDR1 DFQATT and CDR2 SNEGSKA come from the germline V gene (reference sequence). The CDR3 reads CSARDSSGANVLTF. In DNA, the CDR3 is TGCAGTGCTAGAGACAGCTCTGGGGCCAACGTCCTGACTTTC.

V gene TRBV6-5 combines with J gene TRBJ2-1, with TRBD2 matching 13 bases. CDR3 length: 13 amino acids. Trimming removed 6 bases from V and 12 bases from J; junction bases left unmatched: 5. CDR1 MNHEY and CDR2 SVGAGI come from the germline V gene. The CDR3 loop reads CASSPGLAGAQFF. The CDR3 bases are TGTGCCAGCAGCCCTGGACTAGCGGGGGCGCAGTTCTTC.

The rearrangement uses TRBV3-1 and TRBJ2-4; D is possibly TRBD1 (5 bases). V was clipped by 1 base and J by 13 bases, with 11 bases between them. CDR1 and CDR2 (germline): LGHDT, YNNKEL (reference sequence). CDR3 length: 12 residues. CDR3 sequence (DNA): TGTGCCAGCAGCCAAGCTGGACATGGGCAGTACTTC. Its translation: CASSQAGHGQYF.

The V gene is TRBV4-3, the J gene TRBJ1-6, with 7 bases lining up with TRBD1. V lost 4 bases to trimming and J lost 7 bases; unmatched junction nucleotides: 10. Per germline, CDR1 LGHNA and CDR2 YSLEER. This CDR3 spans 16 amino acids. DNA for the CDR3: TGCGCCAGCAGCCGGAATACAGGGGAATGGAATTCACCCCTCCACTTT. This gives the protein CASSRNTGEWNSPLHF.

This chain links TRBV21-1 with TRBJ2-7; the table calls TRBD2, which could not be checked here. TRBV21-1 is labeled a pseudogene. This CDR3 is built from 13 residues. The CDR3 protein is CASSKSSGDEQYV. The CDR3 bases are TGTGCCAGCAGCAAGTCTAGCGGGGACGAGCAGTACGTC.

This clonotype was found once. The J gene is TRBJ2-7, the V gene TRBV7-2; TRBD2 might be the D (6 bases). The CDR3 is 12 amino acids. V lost 8 bases, J lost 1 base, and 9 bases lay in between. CDR1 and CDR2 (germline): SGHTA, FQGNSA. As DNA, the CDR3 is TGTGCCAGCGTGGAGGGATCCTACGAGCAGTACTTC. Its protein is CASVEGSYEQYF.

In this sample, this clonotype turned up once. The V and J genes are TRBV28 and TRBJ1-5, with D tentatively TRBD1 (5 bases). Germline-derived CDR1 and CDR2 are MDHEN and SYDVKM. The length of the CDR3 is 15 residues. V dropped 5 bases and J dropped 6 bases, with 17 bases sitting between them. CDR3: CASSRRGSSIQPQHF. CDR3 sequence (DNA): TGTGCCAGCAGTCGCCGGGGGAGTTCGATTCAGCCCCAGCATTTT.

V and J are TRBV4-1 and TRBJ2-5, with TRBD2 matching 14 bases. The J call may not be correct, given that the DNA end is closer to TRBJ2-1. Germline V gene lookup returns CDR1 MGHRA and CDR2 YSYEKL. This CDR3 comprises 16 residues. The CDR3 is CASSQPGATSGRAQFF. The CDR3 DNA is TGCGCCAGCAGCCAGCCTGGGGCGACTAGCGGGAGGGCCCAGTTCTTC.

The V gene is TRBV15, the J gene TRBJ2-1, with TRBD1 matching 12 bases. V dropped 0 bases and J dropped 10; count of bases not matched to a gene: 1. Germline values: CDR1 LNHNV, CDR2 YYDKDF (reference sequence). The CDR3 has 14 amino acids. The chain's CDR3 is CATSREGTGGEQFF. DNA of the CDR3: TGTGCCACCAGCAGAGAGGGGACAGGGGGCGAGCAGTTCTTC.

CDR3 sequence: CSANHPETQYF. DNA of the CDR3: TGCAGTGCTAATCACCCAGAGACCCAGTACTTC. The chain is built from TRBV20-1 and TRBJ2-5; D uncertain. CDR1 is DFQATT and CDR2 is SNEGSKA in the germline V gene (reference sequence). The CDR3 consists of 11 residues. V gave up 4 bases and J gave up 4 bases, with 7 bases separating them.

The chain has TRBV5-8 and TRBJ2-2; possibly TRBD1 or TRBD2 for D (6 bases each). V dropped 2 bases and J dropped 3 bases, with 17 bases sitting between them. Germline V CDR1 and CDR2: SGHTS, YDEGEE. The CDR3 totals 17 residues. CDR3 sequence reads: CASSFHVGGSHTGELFF. CDR3 sequence (DNA): TGTGCCAGCAGCTTCCACGTCGGGGGCAGCCACACCGGGGAGCTGTTTTTT.

This chain joins TRBV11-3 and TRBJ2-3; D remains ambiguous. The CDR3 is made up of 14 amino acids. V was cut by 3 bases and J by 2 bases, with 9 bases left in between. Germline V gives CDR1 SGHNT, CDR2 YENEEA. CDR3 DNA sequence: TGTGCCAGCAGCTTCGGACGGACCACAGATACGCAGTATTTT. Amino acids: CASSFGRTTDTQYF.

This chain uses TRBV3-1 with TRBJ1-2; 7 nucleotides agree with TRBD1. In germline, CDR1 is LGHDT, CDR2 YNNKEL (reference sequence). With 7 bases clipped from V and 6 bases from J, the junction kept 5 bases outside the gene matches. CDR3 length: 12 residues. The chain's CDR3 is CASTTGDHGYTF. In DNA, the CDR3 is TGTGCCAGCACCACAGGGGACCATGGCTACACCTTC.

V is TRBV4-3 and J is TRBJ1-4; D gene unclear. The CDR3 runs to 15 residues. Trimming shortened V by 0 bases and J by 2 bases, and 7 bases separated the two germline ends. Germline V gives CDR1 LGHNA, CDR2 YSLEER. This chain's CDR3 is CASSQDMGTNEKLFF. The CDR3 region has the DNA TGCGCCAGCAGCCAAGATATGGGGACTAATGAAAAACTGTTTTTT.

The chain is built from TRBV20-1 and TRBJ1-5, with 7 bases fitting TRBD1. CDR3 length equals 14 residues. V lost 4 bases to trimming and J lost 3 bases; unmatched junction nucleotides: 6. The germline CDR1 and CDR2 sequences are DFQATT and SNEGSKA (reference sequence). The CDR3 sequence is CSANTGTVNQPQHF. The DNA of the CDR3 is TGCAGTGCTAACACCGGGACAGTCAATCAGCCCCAGCATTTT.

The chain recombines TRBV3-1 with TRBJ1-2; weak D call: TRBD1 (5 bases). Trimming shortened V by 7 bases and J by 2 bases, and 14 bases separated the two germline ends. CDR1 and CDR2 from the germline V gene are LGHDT and YNNKEL (reference sequence). This CDR3 spans 14 amino acids. In nucleotides, the CDR3 is TGTGCCAGCACCCCTGGGGGTCCCAACTATGGCTACACCTTC. It translates to CASTPGGPNYGYTF.

The chain combines TRBV2 with TRBJ2-7; TRBD1 might be the D (5 bases). The CDR3 consists of 15 residues. Germline loops: CDR1 SNHLY, CDR2 FYNNEI. Trimming pared 6 bases from V and 7 bases from J, leaving 22 bases between. This chain's CDR3 is CASSKTAVGSHEQYF. CDR3 DNA sequence: TGTGCCAGCAGCAAGACAGCAGTCGGGTCGCATGAGCAGTACTTC.

The chain employs TRBV29-1 and TRBJ2-7; perhaps TRBD1 as D (6 bases). CDR3 length: 11 residues. The ends were cut back, 7 bases at V and 7 bases at J, with 14 bases in the middle. Germline V gene sequence: CDR1 SQVTM, CDR2 ANQGSEA. CDR3 residues: CSALTGREQYV. As DNA, the CDR3 is TGCAGCGCCCTGACAGGCCGAGAGCAGTACGTC.

The chain employs TRBV3-1 and TRBJ1-1; possibly TRBD1 for D (5 bases). There are 11 residues in the CDR3. Germline CDR1 and CDR2: LGHDT and YNNKEL (reference sequence). V was trimmed by 3 bases and J by 10 bases, leaving 9 bases between them. CDR3 sequence: CASSQLGGAFF. For the CDR3, the DNA is TGTGCCAGCAGCCAGCTGGGGGGAGCTTTCTTT.

The rearrangement uses TRBV20-1 and TRBJ2-5; D remains ambiguous. Per the germline V gene, CDR1 is DFQATT and CDR2 is SNEGSKA (reference sequence). V was shortened by 2 bases and J by 4 bases, with 17 bases between the two germline ends. This CDR3 has 15 amino acids. CDR3 nucleotide sequence: TGCAGTGCTAGATCGTCCACTTCTATTGGAGAGACCCAGTACTTC. Translating it yields CSARSSTSIGETQYF.

The CDR3 loop is CASSSAGGGADTQYF. The CDR3 coding sequence is TGTGCCAGCAGTTCCGCTGGGGGTGGCGCCGATACGCAGTATTTT. V is TRBV27 and J is TRBJ2-3; either TRBD1 or TRBD2 may fit D (5 bases each). This CDR3 has 15 amino acids. Between the trimmed V and J ends, which lost 4 bases and 6 bases, there was a span of 17 bases. Germline loops: CDR1 MNHEY, CDR2 SMNVEV (reference sequence).

The chain couples TRBV6-6 to TRBJ2-7; maybe TRBD2 (6 bases). In germline, CDR1 is MNHNY, CDR2 SVGAGI (reference sequence). This CDR3 has 13 amino acids. Deletions cut 5 bases from V and 2 bases from J, with 10 bases between. CDR3 coding DNA: TGTGCCAGCAGTACGGACTATCCCTACGAGCAGTACTTC. Its translation is CASSTDYPYEQYF.

The chain carries TRBV6-5 and TRBJ1-2; D might be TRBD1 (5 bases). Germline V gene data show CDR1 as MNHEY and CDR2 as SVGAGI. The CDR3 is made up of 14 amino acids. Trimming shortened V by 8 bases and J by 3 bases, and 16 bases separated the two germline ends. The CDR3 DNA reads as TGTGCCAGCTCAAATAGTTGGGGGGACTATGGCTACACCTTC. Amino acids: CASSNSWGDYGYTF.

This chain joins TRBV29-1 and TRBJ2-7, with D perhaps matching TRBD1 (5 bases). Per the germline V gene, CDR1 is SQVTM and CDR2 is ANQGSEA. The CDR3 has 12 amino acids. Trimming took off 3 bases at V and 2 bases at J, with 8 bases between the two ends. The CDR3 nucleotides are TGCAGCGTTGACGACAGTACCTACGAGCAGTACTTC. This gives the protein CSVDDSTYEQYF.

The rearrangement links TRBV6-5 to TRBJ1-6; D possibly corresponds to TRBD1 (5 bases). V lost 2 bases and J lost 6, with 17 bases in between. CDR3 length equals 17 residues. CDR1 is MNHEY and CDR2 is SVGAGI in the germline V gene. CDR3 region: CASSYQGLSVSNSPLHF. For the CDR3, the DNA is TGTGCCAGCAGTTACCAGGGTCTTTCAGTGTCTAATTCACCCCTCCACTTT.

The gene calls are TRBV25-1 and TRBJ1-2; D unclear. V lost 2 bases, J lost 1 base, and 5 bases lay in between. CDR1 and CDR2 (germline): MGHDK, SYGVNS. The CDR3 length is 13 residues. In nucleotides, the CDR3 is TGTGCCAGCAGTGAACTGAATAACTATGGCTACACCTTC. It codes for CASSELNNYGYTF.

This clonotype was seen just once. The V call is TRBV29-1, the J call TRBJ1-2, with D possibly being TRBD1 (6 bases). The CDR3 sequence is 12 residues long. Trimming pared 5 bases from V and 2 bases from J, leaving 9 bases between. The germline gives CDR1 SQVTM, CDR2 ANQGSEA. CDR3 sequence: CSVLQGNYGYTF. CDR3 nucleotide sequence: TGCAGCGTTCTACAGGGAAACTATGGCTACACCTTC.

The CDR3 reads CASSSGLPGEPLHF. The CDR3 nucleotides read TGTGCCAGCAGCTCAGGGCTACCCGGCGAACCCCTCCACTTT. The V and J genes are TRBV12-3 or TRBV12-4 and TRBJ1-6; perhaps TRBD1 as D (5 bases). V was cut by 6 bases and J by 12 bases, with 18 bases left in between. There are 14 residues in the CDR3.

CDR3 nucleotides: TGTGCCTGGAGTGTACTAGGGACAGCGACCTACGAGCAGTACTTC. It specifies CAWSVLGTATYEQYF. The chain carries TRBV30 and TRBJ2-7; 7 bases match TRBD1. Germline lookup yields CDR1 GTSNPN and CDR2 SVGIG (reference sequence). This CDR3 region has 15 residues. The V gene end was trimmed by 0 bases and the J gene end by 2 bases; junction bases not matched to a gene: 7. Full variable domain (missing parts from reference TRBV30 and TRBJ2-7): SQTIHQWPATLVQPVGSPLSLECTVEGTSNPNLYWYRQAAGRGLQLLFYSVGIGQISSEVPQNLSASRPQDRQFILSSKKLLLSDSGFYLCAWSVLGTATYEQYFGPGTRLTVT.

The chain has TRBV25-1 and TRBJ1-5; 10 nucleotides agree with TRBD1. Germline CDR1 MGHDK, CDR2 SYGVNS. The CDR3 has 15 residues. J was trimmed by 7 bases and V by 4 bases; bases with no gene match: 7. CDR3 in amino acids: CASSGGTGVTQPQHF. The CDR3 DNA is TGTGCCAGCAGTGGAGGGACAGGGGTGACGCAGCCCCAGCATTTT.

The CDR3 loop is CASSLGQGYGETQYF. CDR3 DNA sequence: TGTGCCAGCAGCTTGGGACAGGGGTACGGAGAGACCCAGTACTTC. The J gene is TRBJ2-5, the V gene TRBV5-4; 8 positions match TRBD1. CDR3 length equals 15 residues. In germline, CDR1 is SGHNT, CDR2 YYREEE (reference sequence). V shed 0 bases and J 4 bases; nucleotides not matched to a gene: 5.